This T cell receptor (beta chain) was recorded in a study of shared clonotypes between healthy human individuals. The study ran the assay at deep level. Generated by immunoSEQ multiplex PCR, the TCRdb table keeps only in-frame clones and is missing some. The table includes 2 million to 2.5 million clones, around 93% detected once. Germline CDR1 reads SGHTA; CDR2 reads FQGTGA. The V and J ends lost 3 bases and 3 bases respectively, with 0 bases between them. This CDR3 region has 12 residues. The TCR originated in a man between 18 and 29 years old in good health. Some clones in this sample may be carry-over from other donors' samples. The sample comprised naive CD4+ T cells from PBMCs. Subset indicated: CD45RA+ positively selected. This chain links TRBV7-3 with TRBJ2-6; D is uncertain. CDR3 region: CASSFGANVLTF. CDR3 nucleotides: TGTGCCAGCAGCTTTGGGGCCAACGTCCTGACTTTC. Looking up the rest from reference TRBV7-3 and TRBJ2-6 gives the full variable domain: GAGVSQTPSNKVTEKGKYVELRCDPISGHTALYWYRQSLGQGPEFLIYFQGTGAADDSGLPNDRFFAVRPEGSVSTLKIQRTERGDSAVYLCASSFGANVLTFGAGSRLTVL.